This record covers a single T cell receptor beta chain. Its antigen is not identified. The entry originates in a study of Ad26.COV2.S vaccination and SARS-CoV-2 variants. Study results and caveats: For non-spike TCRs, breadth in vaccine recipients resembled that in placebo recipients.

Measured with immunoSEQ multiplex PCR; TCRdb has only the in-frame clones, and not every one. The sample carries approximately 400,000 clones, about 90% recorded once. Sequences were derived from peripheral blood, sampled after recovery from COVID-19. The receptor's source is a human donor who had recovered from COVID-19.

The CDR3 DNA reads as TGTGCCAGCAACGACGACTCCTACGAGCAGTACTTC. Its protein is CASNDDSYEQYF. This chain uses TRBV11-2 with TRBJ2-7, with no clear D. Trimming shortened V by 7 bases and J by 0 bases, and 7 bases separated the two germline ends. The CDR3 covers 12 residues. Germline V lookup: CDR1 SGHAT, CDR2 FQNNGV.